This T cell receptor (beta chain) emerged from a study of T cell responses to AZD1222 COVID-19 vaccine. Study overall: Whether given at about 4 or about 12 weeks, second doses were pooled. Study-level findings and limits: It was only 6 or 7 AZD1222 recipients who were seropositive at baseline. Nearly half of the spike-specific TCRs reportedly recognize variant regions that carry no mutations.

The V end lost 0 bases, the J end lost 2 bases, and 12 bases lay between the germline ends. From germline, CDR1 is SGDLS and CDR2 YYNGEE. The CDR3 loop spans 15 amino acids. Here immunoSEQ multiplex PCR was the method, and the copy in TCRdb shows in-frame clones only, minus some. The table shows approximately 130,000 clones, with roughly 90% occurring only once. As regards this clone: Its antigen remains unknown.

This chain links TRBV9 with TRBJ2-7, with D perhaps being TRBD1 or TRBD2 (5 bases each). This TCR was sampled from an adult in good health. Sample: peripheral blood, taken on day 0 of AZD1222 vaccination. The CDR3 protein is CASSVGWDGPYEQYF. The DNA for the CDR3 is TGTGCCAGCAGCGTAGGATGGGACGGCCCCTACGAGCAGTACTTC. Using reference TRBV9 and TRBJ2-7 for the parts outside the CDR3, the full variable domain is DSGVTQTPKHLITATGQRVTLRCSPRSGDLSVYWYQQSLDQGLQFLIQYYNGEERAKGNILERFSAQQFPDLHSELNLSSLELGDSALYFCASSVGWDGPYEQYFGPGTRLTVT.